Listed here are 2 T cell receptor beta chains from one sample, sequenced in a study of cytomegalovirus exposure and HLA in healthy donors. With 60 Vbeta and 13 Jbeta primers, the PCR was carried out. Sequenced by immunoSEQ multiplex PCR; TCRdb stores in-frame clones only, minus some. This sample contains 41,000 or so clones. The sample taken for sequencing was PBMCs. The receptors were gathered from a young man in good health and CMV-seronegative.

The J gene is TRBJ1-5, the V gene TRBV5-1; unclear D gene. Germline V gene data show CDR1 as SGHRS and CDR2 as YFSETQ. The V and J ends lost 4 bases and 3 bases respectively, with 11 bases between them. The CDR3 has 14 amino acids. The CDR3 loop is CASSPDTLNQPQHF. As DNA, the CDR3 is TGCGCCAGCAGCCCCGACACCCTCAATCAGCCCCAGCATTTT.

J is TRBJ2-7 and V is TRBV2; TRBD2 might be the D (5 bases). The CDR3 runs 13 residues. V lost 5 bases, J lost 2 bases, and 10 bases lay in between. Looked up from germline, CDR1 is SNHLY and CDR2 is FYNNEI. CDR3 in amino acids: CASSLGVAYEQYF. The CDR3 nucleotides are TGTGCCAGCAGTTTGGGAGTTGCCTACGAGCAGTACTTC.